These T cell receptor beta chains were read from a single sample in a study of T-cell reconstitution after alpha-beta-depleted transplantation in children. MiXCR, applied by TCRdb to the PCR reads, yields one record per CDR3 protein. The sample contains roughly 400,000 distinct CDR3 sequences, 43% of which appear only once. The starting material was PBMCs, obtained before TCRalphabeta/CD19-depleted stem cell transplant. The receptors originated from a girl under 10 years old with aplastic anemia, due to receive a stem cell transplant. CDR3s include the opening cysteine and the closing phenylalanine or tryptophan. The D gene is left open where the match is weak.

d_gene	v_gene	CDR3aa
TRBD1	TRBV30	CAWSRGPIRGQGSNQPQHF
TRBD2	TRBV12-3/TRBV12-4	CASSSSGLAVQTGNEQFF
.	TRBV15	CATSRYSAGAGTDTQYF
TRBD1	TRBV7-2	CASSLGQGGNQETQYF
TRBD1	TRBV29-1	CSVEGQGADTQYF
.	TRBV29-1	CSGESGTRGSEQFF
.	TRBV12-3/TRBV12-4	CASSAGTQYF
.	TRBV30	CAWSNPGTYEQYF
TRBD1	TRBV2	CASSASRGLNNEQFF
.	TRBV20-1	CSARDGQPQHF
TRBD2	TRBV6-5	CASSYSAGGKETQYF
.	TRBV20-1	CSARGRWDEQYF
.	TRBV2	CASRTTGRRNTEAFF
.	TRBV11-1	CASRQDPRQPGSGNTIYF
.	TRBV29-1	CSAGGQGQPQHF
.	TRBV20-1	CSARDGVGYTGELFF
TRBD2	TRBV4-3	CASSQDITSGRIYEQFF
.	TRBV20-1	CSASFTSSGAQYF
.	TRBV6-6	CASSYAQAIEAFF
TRBD2	TRBV4-3	CASSHVQRGHEQFF
.	TRBV5-1	CASSFEGTDTQYF
.	TRBV6-6	CASSYRAVETQYF
TRBD2	TRBV10-3	CAISESETSGYNEQFF
TRBD2	TRBV12-3/TRBV12-4	CASSFGTSFNEQFF
.	TRBV6-5	CASSWGVRQETQYF
TRBD2	TRBV29-1	CSVLISGRVVGEQYF
.	TRBV6-5	CASSYSGRGILSPTDTQYF
TRBD1	TRBV9	CASSPRGQVQGEDTQYF
.	TRBV12-3/TRBV12-4	CASSSFDEQYF
TRBD2	TRBV29-1	CSVEAGAYNEQFF
.	TRBV20-1	CCARDPGRTQRNTEAFF
.	TRBV11-2	CASSDGSGLYNEQFF
TRBD2	TRBV20-1	CSARDPSGWDNEQFF
TRBD2	TRBV5-1	CASSFREAGETQYF
.	TRBV20-1	CSARATGIGETQYF
TRBD1	TRBV12-3/TRBV12-4	CASRPTGPYEQYF
TRBD2	TRBV28	CASSQAGLLSPGANEQFF
.	TRBV7-9	CASSSDTLKSNGYTF
.	TRBV12-3/TRBV12-4	CASSSAGTGEQYF
TRBD2	TRBV20-1	CSARAREGPKYF
.	TRBV5-4	CASSSRLGQETQYF
TRBD2	TRBV7-9	CASSPRLAGGPLETQYF
.	TRBV28	CASSPPGGSNQPQHF
TRBD2	TRBV7-9	CASSVQAGGPTDTQYF
.	TRBV12-3/TRBV12-4	CASSLGWDRNYGYTF
.	TRBV6-1	CASSRTRDHSSGANVLTF
.	TRBV6-1	CASSPPSGGSDTQYF
.	TRBV7-2	CASSLATIPGQNEQFF
.	TRBV30	CAWSVTQVNEQFF
TRBD1	TRBV6-1	CASSATIRRQGGRQPQHF
.	TRBV4-1	CASSQEEQYLKGYGYTF
.	TRBV5-1	CASSLVGGTNEKLFF
.	TRBV5-6	CASSDEIPTPDTQYF